What follows are 22 T cell receptor beta chains derived from one specimen sequenced in a study of beta chain features in type 1 diabetes. The isolated RNA, all of it, was reverse transcribed, so expressed TCRB transcripts were what got sequenced. Profiled with immunoSEQ multiplex PCR; TCRdb holds only in-frame clones, not every one. The sample yields 150,000 to 200,000 clones, around 9% seen once. No cognate antigen is known for these TCRs. Study findings and constraints: Among all four CD4+ subsets, Type 1 diabetes patients had TCRB CDR3s that were moderately but significantly shorter.

Input material: central memory CD4+ T cells from blood. The source is a woman aged 30 to 39 with type 1 diabetes.

This sequence joins TRBV10-2 and TRBJ1-1; TRBD1 might be the D (6 bases). This CDR3 has 14 amino acids. Germline-derived CDR1 and CDR2 are WSHSY and SAAADI. V was clipped by 5 bases and J by 3 bases, with 13 bases between them. The CDR3 region has the DNA TGCGCCAGCAGTAATCTCAGGGGAGACACTGAAGCTTTCTTT. Translation gives CASSNLRGDTEAFF.

This chain joins TRBV7-2 and TRBJ2-4; 9 positions match TRBD1. The J segment lost 5 bases and the V segment lost 5 bases, leaving 4 bases of the junction unmatched. The CDR3 is made up of 14 amino acids. In germline, CDR1 is SGHTA, CDR2 FQGNSA. The CDR3 protein is CASSPRTGENIQYF. In DNA form, the CDR3 reads TGTGCCAGCAGCCCGAGGACAGGGGAAAACATTCAGTACTTC.

The chain uses TRBV6-6 and TRBJ2-3, with 8 bases fitting TRBD2. The CDR3 contains 15 residues. V shed 8 bases and J 4 bases; nucleotides not matched to a gene: 11. CDR1 is MNHNY and CDR2 is SVGAGI in the germline V gene (reference sequence). The CDR3 DNA is TGTGCCAGCGGGGAGCGGGAGCGGGGAGCAGATACGCAGTATTTT. It yields the protein CASGERERGADTQYF.

In this sample, this clone turned up a few times. The rearrangement joins TRBV5-1 to TRBJ2-1; 8 bases are shared with TRBD2. Germline CDR1 reads SGHRS; CDR2 reads YFSETQ. The CDR3 extends over 15 amino acids. V was clipped by 2 bases and J by 3 bases; unmatched bases: 4. The CDR3 reads CASSFSAGGYNEQFF. The CDR3 bases are TGCGCCAGCAGCTTCTCGGCGGGAGGCTACAATGAGCAGTTCTTC.

The J gene is TRBJ2-1, the V gene TRBV11-2; D call uncertain. The CDR3 extends over 13 amino acids. V was pared by 2 bases and J by 9 bases, with 11 bases between. Germline CDR1 and CDR2: SGHAT and FQNNGV. The CDR3 protein is CASSLTQVGEQFF. In DNA form, the CDR3 reads TGTGCCAGCAGCTTAACCCAGGTGGGTGAGCAGTTCTTC.

This clone was observed a handful of times. The chain has TRBV2 and TRBJ2-7; perhaps TRBD2 as D (6 bases). The CDR3 has 12 residues. Germline V CDR1 and CDR2: SNHLY, FYNNEI. Deletions cut 7 bases from V and 0 bases from J, with 7 bases between. CDR3 amino acids: CASTSDSYEQYF. The CDR3 coding sequence is TGTGCCAGCACTAGCGACTCCTACGAGCAGTACTTC.

J is TRBJ2-1 and V is TRBV10-2, with 10 bases aligning to TRBD1. The trim removed 7 bases at V and 0 bases at J, leaving 9 bases unmatched. There are 17 residues in the CDR3. CDR1 and CDR2 from the germline V gene are WSHSY and SAAADI. The CDR3 DNA reads TGCGCCAGCATATCCTCCGGGACAGGGGCCTCCTACAATGAGCAGTTCTTC. This sequence encodes CASISSGTGASYNEQFF.

In this sample, this clone turned up a few times. The chain employs TRBV15 and TRBJ1-1; 7 positions match TRBD1. The junction had 5 bases not matched to a gene; V was cut back by 4 bases and J by 3 bases. This CDR3 spans 14 amino acids. From germline, CDR1 is LNHNV and CDR2 YYDKDF (reference sequence). The chain's CDR3 is CATSMTRGDTEAFF. The CDR3 nucleotides read TGTGCCACCAGCATGACCAGGGGGGACACTGAAGCTTTCTTT.

This chain connects TRBV7-2 to TRBJ2-1, with 9 bases fitting TRBD2. Germline trimming cut 7 bases from V and 9 bases from J; bases unmatched to any gene: 16. The germline V gene encodes CDR1 SGHTA and CDR2 FQGNSA. The CDR3 runs 16 residues. CDR3 bases: TGTGCCAGCACCATGAGGCTAGCGGGACAACTCGGTGAGCAGTTCTTC. As protein: CASTMRLAGQLGEQFF.

The J gene is TRBJ1-5, the V gene TRBV7-9; possibly TRBD1 for D (6 bases). Trimming cost V 4 bases and J 7 bases, with 14 bases left between them. This CDR3 contains 14 residues. Germline V gene lookup returns CDR1 SEHNR and CDR2 FQNEAQ (reference sequence). The CDR3 coding sequence is TGTGCCAGCAGCTCCACAGGGTTGGGGCAGCCCCAGCATTTT. It yields the protein CASSSTGLGQPQHF.

This clone was observed a few times. Distinct nucleotide sequences in the sample also encode this CDR3. V is TRBV5-6 and J is TRBJ2-1; D unclear. Germline V gene data show CDR1 as SGHDT and CDR2 as YYEEEE. V lost 0 bases to trimming and J lost 1 base, with 5 bases between them. CDR3 size: 14 residues. CDR3 region: CASSLGRSYNEQFF. The DNA of the CDR3 is TGTGCCAGCAGCTTGGGGCGGTCCTACAATGAGCAGTTCTTC. The entire variable domain, with the rest obtained from reference TRBV5-6 and TRBJ2-1, is as follows: DAGVTQSPTHLIKTRGQQVTLRCSPKSGHDTVSWYQQALGQGPQFIFQYYEEEERQRGNFPDRFSGHQFPNYSSELNVNALLLGDSALYLCASSLGRSYNEQFFGPGTRLTVL.

This clone was counted a few times. V is TRBV7-3 and J is TRBJ2-1; D unclear. Germline values: CDR1 SGHTA, CDR2 FQGTGA. This CDR3 spans 17 amino acids. V was clipped by 5 bases and J by 0 bases, with 17 bases between them. The CDR3 loop is CASSPRTHSDSYNEQFF. The CDR3 coding sequence is TGTGCCAGCAGCCCAAGAACTCACAGTGACTCCTACAATGAGCAGTTCTTC. Drawing the rest from reference TRBV7-3 and TRBJ2-1, the complete variable domain is GAGVSQTPSNKVTEKGKYVELRCDPISGHTALYWYRQSLGQGPEFLIYFQGTGAADDSGLPNDRFFAVRPEGSVSTLKIQRTERGDSAVYLCASSPRTHSDSYNEQFFGPGTRLTVL.

J is TRBJ2-3 and V is TRBV7-9; D perhaps matches TRBD2 (5 bases). Between the trimmed V and J ends, which lost 6 bases and 4 bases, there was a span of 17 bases. The germline V gene encodes CDR1 SEHNR and CDR2 FQNEAQ (reference sequence). The CDR3 totals 15 residues. CDR3 region: CASSRTGESADTQYF. CDR3 bases: TGTGCCAGCAGTCGGACTGGAGAAAGCGCAGATACGCAGTATTTT.

This clone was counted a few times. The junction shows a germline mismatch at one end, possibly a read error. V usage is TRBV7-7 and J usage is TRBJ2-5, with TRBD2 as a possible D gene (5 bases). The CDR3 runs 13 residues. The V gene's germline CDR1 is SSHAT and CDR2 FNYEAQ (reference sequence). The CDR3 coding sequence is TGTGCTAGCAGCCAGCGGAACCAAGAGACCCAGTACTTC. Amino acids: CASSQRNQETQYF.

This clone appeared a few times. The rearrangement joins TRBV5-1 to TRBJ2-7; TRBD1 agrees at 9 bases. V was clipped by 4 bases and J by 4 bases; unmatched bases: 0. This CDR3 comprises 12 residues. CDR1 and CDR2 (germline): SGHRS, YFSETQ. The CDR3 DNA reads TGCGCCAGCAGCGGACAGGGGTACGAGCAGTACTTC. Translated, it gives CASSGQGYEQYF.

In its sample, this clone was seen a few times. This CDR3 is CASSLSGQSNQPQHF. As DNA, the CDR3 is TGTGCCAGCAGTTTATCGGGACAGTCAAATCAGCCCCAGCATTTT. The chain is built from TRBV27 and TRBJ1-5; 7 bases match TRBD1. Germline trimming cut 0 bases from V and 4 bases from J; bases unmatched to any gene: 3. This CDR3 has 15 amino acids. CDR1 MNHEY and CDR2 SMNVEV come from the germline V gene (reference sequence).

The V gene is TRBV20-1, the J gene TRBJ2-5; no clear D. Germline V lookup: CDR1 DFQATT, CDR2 SNEGSKA (reference sequence). V dropped 6 bases and J dropped 7 bases, with 9 bases sitting between them. This CDR3 comprises 10 residues. The CDR3 DNA sequence: TGCAGTGCCGAGAGAGGGACCCAGTACTTC. Its translation: CSAERGTQYF.

The chain joins TRBV5-1 to TRBJ1-5, with TRBD1 matching 9 bases. Per germline, CDR1 SGHRS and CDR2 YFSETQ. The ends lost 2 bases at V and 7 bases at J; junction bases unmatched: 10. The CDR3 covers 16 residues. The CDR3 protein is CASSLDGTGKNQPQHF. The CDR3 region has the DNA TGCGCCAGCAGCTTAGACGGGACAGGGAAGAACCAGCCCCAGCATTTT.

The J gene is TRBJ2-1, the V gene TRBV19; D is ambiguous. CDR3 size: 13 residues. CDR1 is LNHDA and CDR2 is SQIVND in the germline V gene (reference sequence). Between the trimmed V and J ends, which lost 1 base and 5 bases, there was a span of 6 bases. In DNA, the CDR3 is TGTGCCAGTAGTATAGCCCGAGACAATGAGCAGTTCTTC. This gives the protein CASSIARDNEQFF. Supplemented by reference TRBV19 and TRBJ2-1, the full variable domain reads DGGITQSPKYLFRKEGQNVTLSCEQNLNHDAMYWYRQDPGQGLRLIYYSQIVNDFQKGDIAEGYSVSREKKESFPLTVTSAQKNPTAFYLCASSIARDNEQFFGPGTRLTVL.

The rearrangement uses TRBV5-1 and TRBJ2-1, with 10 bases that match TRBD2. V shed 3 bases, J shed 3 bases, and the junction held 6 bases outside the gene matches. The CDR3 has 16 residues. Germline V CDR1 and CDR2: SGHRS, YFSETQ. The CDR3 DNA is TGCGCCAGCAGCTCAGCCCTAGCGGGAGACTACAATGAGCAGTTCTTC. Translation: CASSSALAGDYNEQFF.

The chain joins TRBV19 to TRBJ2-4; perhaps TRBD2 as D (6 bases). CDR3 size: 15 residues. With 4 bases removed from V and 5 bases from J, the gap between germline ends came to 15 bases. The germline CDR1 and CDR2 sequences are LNHDA and SQIVND (reference sequence). CDR3 loop: CASSKGGNEENIQYF. The CDR3 DNA sequence: TGTGCCAGTAGTAAGGGCGGGAACGAAGAAAACATTCAGTACTTC.

The V and J genes are TRBV30 and TRBJ1-2; D perhaps matches TRBD1 (6 bases). The V and J ends lost 2 bases and 11 bases respectively, with 21 bases between them. The CDR3 is made up of 14 amino acids. Germline V gene lookup returns CDR1 GTSNPN and CDR2 SVGIG (reference sequence). CDR3 in DNA: TGTGCCTGGAGTAGGGACAACAAGTTGATAGCGTACACCTTC. Amino acids: CAWSRDNKLIAYTF.